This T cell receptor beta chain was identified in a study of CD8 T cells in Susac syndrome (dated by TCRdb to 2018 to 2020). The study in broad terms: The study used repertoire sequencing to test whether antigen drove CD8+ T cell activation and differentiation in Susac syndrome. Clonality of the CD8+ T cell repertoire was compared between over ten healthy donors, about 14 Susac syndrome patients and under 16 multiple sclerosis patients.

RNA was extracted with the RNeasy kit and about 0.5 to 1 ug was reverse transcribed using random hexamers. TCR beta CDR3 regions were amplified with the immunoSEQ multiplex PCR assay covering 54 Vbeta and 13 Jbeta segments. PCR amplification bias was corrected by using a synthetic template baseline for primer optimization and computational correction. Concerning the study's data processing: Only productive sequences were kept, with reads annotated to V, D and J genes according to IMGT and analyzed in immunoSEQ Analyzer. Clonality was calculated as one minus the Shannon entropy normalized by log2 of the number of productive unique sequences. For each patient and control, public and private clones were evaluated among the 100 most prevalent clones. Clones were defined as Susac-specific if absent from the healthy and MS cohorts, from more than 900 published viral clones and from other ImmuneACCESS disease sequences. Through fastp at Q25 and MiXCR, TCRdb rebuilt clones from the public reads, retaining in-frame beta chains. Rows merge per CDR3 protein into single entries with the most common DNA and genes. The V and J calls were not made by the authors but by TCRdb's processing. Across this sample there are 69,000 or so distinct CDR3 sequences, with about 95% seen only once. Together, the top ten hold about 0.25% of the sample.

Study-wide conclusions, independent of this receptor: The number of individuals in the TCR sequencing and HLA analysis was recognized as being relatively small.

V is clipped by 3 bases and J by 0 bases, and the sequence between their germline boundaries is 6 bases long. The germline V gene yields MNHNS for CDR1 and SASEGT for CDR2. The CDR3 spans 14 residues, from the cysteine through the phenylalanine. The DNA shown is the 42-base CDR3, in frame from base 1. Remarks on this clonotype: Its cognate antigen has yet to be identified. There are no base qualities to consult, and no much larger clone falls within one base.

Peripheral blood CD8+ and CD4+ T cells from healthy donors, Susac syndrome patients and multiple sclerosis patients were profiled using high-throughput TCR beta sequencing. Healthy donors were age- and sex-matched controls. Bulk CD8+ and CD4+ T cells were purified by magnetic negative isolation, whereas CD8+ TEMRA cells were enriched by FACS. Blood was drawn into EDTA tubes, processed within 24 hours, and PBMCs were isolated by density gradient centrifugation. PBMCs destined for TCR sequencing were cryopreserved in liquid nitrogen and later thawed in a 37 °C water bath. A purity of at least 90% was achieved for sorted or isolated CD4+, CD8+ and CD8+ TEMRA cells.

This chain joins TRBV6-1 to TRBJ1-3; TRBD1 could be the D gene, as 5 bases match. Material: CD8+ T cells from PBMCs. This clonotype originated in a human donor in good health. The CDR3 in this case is CASSDGASGNTIYF. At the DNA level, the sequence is TGTGCCAGCAGTGATGGGGCCTCTGGAAACACCATATATTTT.